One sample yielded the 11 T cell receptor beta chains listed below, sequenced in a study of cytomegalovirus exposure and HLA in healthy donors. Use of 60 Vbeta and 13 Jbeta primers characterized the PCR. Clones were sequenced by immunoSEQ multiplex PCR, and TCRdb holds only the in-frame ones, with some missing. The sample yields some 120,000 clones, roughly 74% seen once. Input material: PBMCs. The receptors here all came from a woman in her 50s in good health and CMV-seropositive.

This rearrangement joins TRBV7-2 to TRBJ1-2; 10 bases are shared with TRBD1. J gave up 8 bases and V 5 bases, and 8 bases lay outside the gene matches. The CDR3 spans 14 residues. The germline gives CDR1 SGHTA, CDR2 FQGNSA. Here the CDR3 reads CASSQMRTGGGYTF. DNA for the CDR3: TGTGCCAGCAGCCAAATGCGGACAGGGGGAGGCTACACCTTC.

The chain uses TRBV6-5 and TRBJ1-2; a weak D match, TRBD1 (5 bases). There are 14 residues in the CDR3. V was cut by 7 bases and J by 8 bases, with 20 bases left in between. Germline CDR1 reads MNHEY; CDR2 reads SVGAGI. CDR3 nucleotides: TGTGCCAGCACCTCGGGAGGGGCTAGGGGCGGCTACACCTTC. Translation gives CASTSGGARGGYTF.

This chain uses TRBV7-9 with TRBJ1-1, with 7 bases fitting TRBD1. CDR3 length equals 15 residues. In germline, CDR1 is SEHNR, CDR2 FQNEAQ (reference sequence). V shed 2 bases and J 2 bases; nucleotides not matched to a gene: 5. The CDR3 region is CASSLYRGPNTEAFF. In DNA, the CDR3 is TGTGCCAGCAGCTTATACAGGGGACCAAACACTGAAGCTTTCTTT.

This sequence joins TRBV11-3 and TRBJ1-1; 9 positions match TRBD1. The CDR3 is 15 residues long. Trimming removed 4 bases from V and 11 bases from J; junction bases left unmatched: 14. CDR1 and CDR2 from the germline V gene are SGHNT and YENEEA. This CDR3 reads CASSSGPGQGGKAFF. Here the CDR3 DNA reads TGTGCCAGCAGCTCGGGGCCGGGACAGGGAGGAAAGGCTTTCTTT. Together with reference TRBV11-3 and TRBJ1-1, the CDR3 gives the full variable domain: EAGVVQSPRYKIIEKKQPVAFWCNPISGHNTLYWYLQNLGQGPELLIRYENEEAVDDSQLPKDRFSAERLKGVDSTLKIQPAELGDSAVYLCASSSGPGQGGKAFFGQGTRLTVV.

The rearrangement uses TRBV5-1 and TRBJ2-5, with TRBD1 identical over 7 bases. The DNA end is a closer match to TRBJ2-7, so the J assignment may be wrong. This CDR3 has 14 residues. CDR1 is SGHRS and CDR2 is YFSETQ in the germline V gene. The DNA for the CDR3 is TGCGCCAGCAGCTCAGGGGACAGCCACTACGAGCAGTACTTC. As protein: CASSSGDSHYEQYF.

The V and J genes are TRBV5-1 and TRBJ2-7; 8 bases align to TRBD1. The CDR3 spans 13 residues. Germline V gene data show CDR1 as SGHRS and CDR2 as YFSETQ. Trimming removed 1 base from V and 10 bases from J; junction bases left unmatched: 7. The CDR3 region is CASSLRTGLEQYF. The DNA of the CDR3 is TGCGCCAGCAGCTTGCGGACAGGGTTGGAACAGTACTTC.

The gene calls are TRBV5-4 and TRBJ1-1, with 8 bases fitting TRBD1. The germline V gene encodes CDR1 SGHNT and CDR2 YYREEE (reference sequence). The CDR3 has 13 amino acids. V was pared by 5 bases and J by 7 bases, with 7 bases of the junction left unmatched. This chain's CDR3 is CASRPDREGEAFF. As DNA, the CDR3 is TGTGCCAGCAGACCGGACAGGGAGGGTGAAGCTTTCTTT.

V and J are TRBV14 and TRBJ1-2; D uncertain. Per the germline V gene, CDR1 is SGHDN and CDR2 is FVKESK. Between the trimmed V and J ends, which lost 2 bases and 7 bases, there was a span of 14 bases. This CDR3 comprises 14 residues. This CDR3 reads CASSQSMRISGYTF. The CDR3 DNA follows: TGTGCCAGCAGCCAATCTATGAGGATAAGTGGCTACACCTTC. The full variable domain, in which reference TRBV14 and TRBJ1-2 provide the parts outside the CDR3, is EAGVTQFPSHSVIEKGQTVTLRCDPISGHDNLYWYRRVMGKEIKFLLHFVKESKQDESGMPNNRFLAERTGGTYSTLKVQPAELEDSGVYFCASSQSMRISGYTFGSGTRLTVV.

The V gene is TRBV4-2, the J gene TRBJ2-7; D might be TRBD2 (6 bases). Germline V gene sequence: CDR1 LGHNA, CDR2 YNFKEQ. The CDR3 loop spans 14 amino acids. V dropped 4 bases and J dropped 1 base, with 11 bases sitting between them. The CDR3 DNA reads TGTGCCAGCAGCCCGACTAGTACTTCCTACGAGCAGTACTTC. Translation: CASSPTSTSYEQYF.

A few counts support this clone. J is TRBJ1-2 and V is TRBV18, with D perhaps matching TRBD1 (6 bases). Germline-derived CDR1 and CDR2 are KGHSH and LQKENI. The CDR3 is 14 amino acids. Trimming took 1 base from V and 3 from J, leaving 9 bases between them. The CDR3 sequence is CASSPQGDDYGYTF. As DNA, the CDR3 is TGTGCCAGCTCACCACAGGGGGATGACTATGGCTACACCTTC.

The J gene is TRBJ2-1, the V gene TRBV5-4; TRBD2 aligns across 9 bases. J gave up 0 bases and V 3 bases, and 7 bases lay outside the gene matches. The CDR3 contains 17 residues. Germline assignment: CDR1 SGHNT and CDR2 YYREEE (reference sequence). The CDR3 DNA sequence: TGTGCCAGCAGCTCGGGAGCGCGGGGGGGCTCCTACAATGAGCAGTTCTTC. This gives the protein CASSSGARGGSYNEQFF. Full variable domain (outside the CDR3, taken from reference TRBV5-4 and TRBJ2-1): ETGVTQSPTHLIKTRGQQVTLRCSSQSGHNTVSWYQQALGQGPQFIFQYYREEENGRGNFPPRFSGLQFPNYSSELNVNALELDDSALYLCASSSGARGGSYNEQFFGPGTRLTVL.